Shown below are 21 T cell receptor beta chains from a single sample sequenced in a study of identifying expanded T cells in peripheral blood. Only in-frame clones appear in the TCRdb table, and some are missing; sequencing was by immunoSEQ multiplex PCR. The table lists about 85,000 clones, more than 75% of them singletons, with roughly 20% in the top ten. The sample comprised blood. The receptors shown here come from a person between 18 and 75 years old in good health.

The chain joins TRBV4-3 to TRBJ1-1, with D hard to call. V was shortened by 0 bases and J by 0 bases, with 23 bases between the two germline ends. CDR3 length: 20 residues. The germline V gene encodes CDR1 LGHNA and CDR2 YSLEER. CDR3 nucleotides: TGCGCCAGCAGCCAAGATCGCTTCGACGCCGGACTGTTCATGAACACTGAAGCTTTCTTT. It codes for CASSQDRFDAGLFMNTEAFF.

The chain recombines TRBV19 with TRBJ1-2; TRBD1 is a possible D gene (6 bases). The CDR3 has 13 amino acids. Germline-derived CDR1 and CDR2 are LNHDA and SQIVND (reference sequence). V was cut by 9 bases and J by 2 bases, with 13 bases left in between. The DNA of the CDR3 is TGTGCCAGCGCCCAAGGGGGGAACTATGGCTACACCTTC. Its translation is CASAQGGNYGYTF.

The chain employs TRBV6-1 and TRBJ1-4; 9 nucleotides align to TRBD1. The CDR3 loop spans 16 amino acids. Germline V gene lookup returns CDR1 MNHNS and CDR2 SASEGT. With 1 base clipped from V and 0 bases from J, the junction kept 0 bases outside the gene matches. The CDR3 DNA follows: TGTGCCAGCAGTGAAGGGGACAGGGCAACTAATGAAAAACTGTTTTTT. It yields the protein CASSEGDRATNEKLFF.

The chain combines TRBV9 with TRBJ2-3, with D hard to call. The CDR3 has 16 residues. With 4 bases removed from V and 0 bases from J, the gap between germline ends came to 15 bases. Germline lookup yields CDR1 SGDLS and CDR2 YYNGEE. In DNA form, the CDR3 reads TGTGCCAGCAGCCCCCTGGCACAATTTAGCACAGATACGCAGTATTTT. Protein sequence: CASSPLAQFSTDTQYF.

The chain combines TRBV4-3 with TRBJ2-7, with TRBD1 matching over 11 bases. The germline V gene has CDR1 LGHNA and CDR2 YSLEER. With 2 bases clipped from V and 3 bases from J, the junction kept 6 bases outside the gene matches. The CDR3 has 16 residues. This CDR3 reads CASSQSPGTGGYEQYF. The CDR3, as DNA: TGCGCCAGCAGCCAAAGCCCCGGGACAGGGGGCTACGAGCAGTACTTC.

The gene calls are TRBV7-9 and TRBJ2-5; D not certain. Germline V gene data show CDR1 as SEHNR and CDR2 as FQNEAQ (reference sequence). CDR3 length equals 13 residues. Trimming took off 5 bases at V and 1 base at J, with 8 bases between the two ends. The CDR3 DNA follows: TGTGCCAGCAGCCTAAAGGGCCAAGAGACCCAGTACTTC. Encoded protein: CASSLKGQETQYF.

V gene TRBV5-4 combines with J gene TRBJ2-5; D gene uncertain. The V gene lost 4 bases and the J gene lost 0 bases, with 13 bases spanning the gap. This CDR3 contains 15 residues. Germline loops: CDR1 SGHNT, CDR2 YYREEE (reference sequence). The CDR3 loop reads CASSPGPTNQETQYF. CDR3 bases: TGTGCCAGCAGCCCGGGCCCCACCAACCAAGAGACCCAGTACTTC.

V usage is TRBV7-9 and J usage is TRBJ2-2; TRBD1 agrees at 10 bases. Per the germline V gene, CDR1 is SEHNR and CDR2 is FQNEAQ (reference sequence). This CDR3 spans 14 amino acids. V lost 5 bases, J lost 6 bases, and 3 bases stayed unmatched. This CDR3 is CASSPGQGAGELFF. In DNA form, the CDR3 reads TGTGCCAGCAGCCCTGGACAGGGGGCCGGGGAGCTGTTTTTT.

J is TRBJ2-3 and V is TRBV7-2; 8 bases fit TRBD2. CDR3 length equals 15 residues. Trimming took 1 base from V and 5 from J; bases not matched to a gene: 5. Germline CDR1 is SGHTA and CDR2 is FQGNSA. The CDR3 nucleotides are TGTGCCAGCAGCTTAGGGGCGGGGGGATTAGATACGCAGTATTTT. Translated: CASSLGAGGLDTQYF.

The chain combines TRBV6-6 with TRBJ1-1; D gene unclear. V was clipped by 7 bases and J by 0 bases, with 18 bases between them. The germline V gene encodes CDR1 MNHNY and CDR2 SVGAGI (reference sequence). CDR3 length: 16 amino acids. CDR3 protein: CASTGRGGIMNTEAFF. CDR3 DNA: TGTGCCAGCACCGGGAGAGGAGGCATTATGAACACTGAAGCTTTCTTT.

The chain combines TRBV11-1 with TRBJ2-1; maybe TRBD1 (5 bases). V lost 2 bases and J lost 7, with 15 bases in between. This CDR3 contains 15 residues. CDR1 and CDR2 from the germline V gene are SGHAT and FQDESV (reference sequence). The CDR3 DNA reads TGTGCCAGCAGCTTATACGCAGGGTTGTGGAATGAGCAGTTCTTC. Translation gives CASSLYAGLWNEQFF.

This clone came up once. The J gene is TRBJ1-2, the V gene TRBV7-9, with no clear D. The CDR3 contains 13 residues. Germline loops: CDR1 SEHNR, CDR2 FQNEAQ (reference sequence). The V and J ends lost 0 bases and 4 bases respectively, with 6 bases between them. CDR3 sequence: CASSLANSYGYTF. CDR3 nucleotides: TGTGCCAGCAGCTTAGCGAACAGCTATGGCTACACCTTC.

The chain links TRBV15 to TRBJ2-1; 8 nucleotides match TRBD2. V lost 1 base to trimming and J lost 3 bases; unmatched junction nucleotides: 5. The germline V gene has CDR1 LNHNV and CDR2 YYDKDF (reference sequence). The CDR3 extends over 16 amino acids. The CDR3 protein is CATSRVGGGFYNEQFF. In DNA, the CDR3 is TGTGCCACCAGCAGAGTAGGCGGGGGGTTCTACAATGAGCAGTTCTTC.

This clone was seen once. DNA for the CDR3: TGTGCCTGGATTTTGAGGGGGACGAACACCGGGGAGCTGTTTTTT. It specifies CAWILRGTNTGELFF. The genes are TRBV30 and TRBJ2-2; D perhaps matches TRBD1 (6 bases). From germline, CDR1 is GTSNPN and CDR2 SVGIG (reference sequence). The CDR3 covers 15 residues. V lost 4 bases and J 0 bases, leaving 12 bases between the germline ends.

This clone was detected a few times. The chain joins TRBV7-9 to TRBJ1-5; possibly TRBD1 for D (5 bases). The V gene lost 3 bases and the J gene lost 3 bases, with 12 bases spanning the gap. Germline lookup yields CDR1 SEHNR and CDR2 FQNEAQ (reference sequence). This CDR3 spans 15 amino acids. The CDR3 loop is CASSLETEINQPQHF. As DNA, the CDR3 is TGTGCCAGCAGCTTGGAGACAGAGATCAATCAGCCCCAGCATTTT.

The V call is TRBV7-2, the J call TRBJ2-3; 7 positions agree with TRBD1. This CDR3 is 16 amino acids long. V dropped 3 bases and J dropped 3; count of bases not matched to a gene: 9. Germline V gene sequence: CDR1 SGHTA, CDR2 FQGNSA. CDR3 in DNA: TGTGCCAGCAGCTTTAGAAGACAGGGATGGACAGATACGCAGTATTTT. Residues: CASSFRRQGWTDTQYF.

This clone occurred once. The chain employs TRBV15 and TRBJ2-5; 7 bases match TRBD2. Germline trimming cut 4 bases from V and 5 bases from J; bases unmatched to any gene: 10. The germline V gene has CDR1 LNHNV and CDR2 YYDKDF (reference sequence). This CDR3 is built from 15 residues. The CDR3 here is CATSNERLAGETQYF. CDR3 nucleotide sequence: TGTGCCACCAGCAATGAACGACTAGCCGGGGAGACCCAGTACTTC.

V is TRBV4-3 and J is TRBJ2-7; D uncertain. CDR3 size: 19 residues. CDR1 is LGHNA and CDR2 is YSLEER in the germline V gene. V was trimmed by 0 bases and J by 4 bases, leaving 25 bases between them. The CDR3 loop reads CASSQDPVKSSGNQYEQYF. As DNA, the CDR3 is TGCGCCAGCAGCCAAGACCCGGTGAAGAGCTCGGGTAATCAATACGAGCAGTACTTC.

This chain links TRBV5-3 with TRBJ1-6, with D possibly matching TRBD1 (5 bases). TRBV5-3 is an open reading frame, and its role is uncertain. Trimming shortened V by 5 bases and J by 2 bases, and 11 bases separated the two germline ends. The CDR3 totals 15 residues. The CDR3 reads CARRYTGPYNSPLHF. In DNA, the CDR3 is TGTGCCAGAAGATATACAGGTCCCTATAATTCACCCCTCCACTTT.

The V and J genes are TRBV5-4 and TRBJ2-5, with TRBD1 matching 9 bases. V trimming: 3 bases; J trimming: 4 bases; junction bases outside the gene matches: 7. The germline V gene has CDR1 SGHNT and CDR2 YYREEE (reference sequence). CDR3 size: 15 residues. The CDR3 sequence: CASSSPGQGRETQYF. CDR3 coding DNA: TGTGCCAGCAGCTCGCCGGGACAGGGAAGAGAGACCCAGTACTTC.

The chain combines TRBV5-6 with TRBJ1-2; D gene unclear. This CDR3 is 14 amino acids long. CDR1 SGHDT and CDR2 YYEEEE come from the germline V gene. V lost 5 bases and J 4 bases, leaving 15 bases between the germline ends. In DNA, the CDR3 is TGTGCCAGCAGTCGAACGGACGGCTCCTATGGCTACACCTTC. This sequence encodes CASSRTDGSYGYTF.